This T cell receptor (beta chain) was sequenced during a study of blood T cell repertoires in COVID-19. Turning to the study itself: PBMCs, B-cell-depleted T cells, or T cells were the source of the cDNA or gDNA that made up the material.

Those enrolled, adults aged 18 to 89 years, came from around 24 US areas. The CDR3 is 19 amino acids. Germline CDR1 and CDR2: SGHRS and YFSETQ. The trim removed 0 bases at V and 0 bases at J, leaving 13 bases unmatched. TCRdb's table, derived via immunoSEQ multiplex PCR, lists solely in-frame clones and lacks some. The profile shows 95,000 to 150,000 clones, 84% of them singletons. Sequenced input: PBMCs or T cells enriched from blood (not recorded which). This chain links TRBV5-1 with TRBJ2-3; TRBD1 matches at 7 bases. The sequence was obtained from a woman aged 30 to 39 who had recovered from COVID-19. CDR3: CASSLAGTAAGDSTDTQYF. The CDR3 DNA follows: TGCGCCAGCAGCTTGGCGGGGACAGCTGCCGGGGATAGCACAGATACGCAGTATTTT. Variable domain in full (rest from reference TRBV5-1 and TRBJ2-3): KAGVTQTPRYLIKTRGQQVTLSCSPISGHRSVSWYQQTPGQGLQFLFEYFSETQRNKGNFPGRFSGRQFSNSRSEMNVSTLELGDSALYLCASSLAGTAAGDSTDTQYFGPGTRLTVL.